This T cell receptor (beta chain) was observed in a study of cytomegalovirus exposure and HLA in healthy donors (dated by TCRdb to about 2017). About the study as a whole: An earlier analysis of several hundred of the donors reported about 280 Gb of sequence data and 117 million unique TCR beta sequences obtained from 180 million or so T cells. An early release that covered about 640 HLA-typed donors contained approximately 300 gigabases of sequencing data and tens of millions of unique TCR sequences. The genetic ancestry cluster associated with self-reported Caucasian donors included about 81% of the approximately 400 genotyped donors. The study was designed to test whether signatures of past pathogen exposure could be identified by cataloging public T cell receptors. The study profiled the T cell repertoires of hundreds of subjects by immunosequencing and related them to cytomegalovirus serostatus. Besides the first cohort of roughly 700 subjects, a separate validation cohort made up of over 95 different subjects was used. To predict cytomegalovirus infection status, the study brought together high-throughput TCR immunosequencing, statistical association of individual TCRs with disease status, and machine learning. A later analysis re-analyzed previously published TCR beta repertoires from 500 to 700 donors and added high-resolution HLA genotyping to study TCR occurrence patterns. Rather than using new phenotypic data, the later analysis identified candidate immune exposures from TCR beta sequences and from how often those sequences occurred across donors. To decide whether each TCR beta V gene segment behaved as functional or pseudogenic, an earlier analysis of some 570 of the donors relied on high-throughput TCR beta sequencing. Donor age, sex, ethnicity and CMV serostatus were compiled together with the repertoire data. Genome-wide SNP genotypes for about 60% of the 666 donors were used in a later genetic analysis, which treated that subset as a discovery cohort. Every repertoire in the discovery cohort had been generated on one and the same sequencing platform. HLA typing covered class I and class II loci at four-digit resolution. The number of typed donors differed by locus: roughly 620-630 for A, B, C, DRB1 and DQB1; 500 to 550 for DQA1; around 580 for DPA1; and about 450 for DPB1. Roughly 5 DR-DQ haplotypes were handled as single units for association and clustering because linkage in the cohort was strong. Among a few hundred genotyped donors of the cohort, an average of about 240,000 unique TCR beta nucleotide sequences were sequenced per donor, roughly 20% of them non-productive.

The cohort was made up of approximately 670 healthy bone marrow donors. Cohort members were all nominally healthy when sampled, although unrecorded immune exposures were likely present. The donor was CMV seronegative and was included in the group of about 350 seronegative cohort members. Every donor gave a peripheral blood sample, and the peripheral blood mononuclear cells from that sample were used for TCR beta sequencing. The Qiagen DNeasy Blood Extraction Kit was used to extract genomic DNA from the blood cell samples. Findings and caveats that apply to the study as a whole: This cohort had only TCR beta chains sequenced, and the lack of alpha or paired-chain data limited which features could be detected. According to the authors, the approach could potentially be generalized to other disease states and immunological phenotypes. Several of the top co-occurrence clusters appeared to be linked to parvovirus B19, influenza, CMV and Epstein-Barr virus, according to a later analysis. In an earlier analysis of some 550 of the donors, most TCR beta V segments were observed in productive rearrangements about 87% or about 30% of the time, broadly matching IMGT annotations. Because some donors lacked HLA typing at each locus, the association tests relied only on the typed subset. In a later analysis, the rate of TCR association differed among HLA loci, with DRB1 alleles having the most associated TCRs and HLA-C alleles having the fewest. A group of highly shared sequence variants was considered likely to be a technical artifact of the sequencing pipeline. In both the original and validation cohorts, the classifier was reported to diagnose cytomegalovirus status with high specificity and sensitivity. Compared with equally common non-associated chains, HLA-associated TCR beta chains in a later analysis were more clonally expanded and had lower generation probabilities. A total of 164 TCR beta chains were listed by the study as associated with cytomegalovirus. Strong co-occurrence of HLA alleles, especially DR and DQ, made assigning TCR associations to individual alleles difficult. While some public TCRs were present in many individuals, most TCR sequences turned up only very rarely across donors. In a later genetic analysis, fewer N-insertions in productive TCRs were reported among donors in an Asian-associated ancestry cluster than the approximately 670-donor mean. Correlated functional status among segregating V segments might be attributable to linkage disequilibrium, but an unknown experimental factor could not be ruled out. A later analysis associated about 17,000 TCR beta sequences with specific HLA alleles at a false discovery rate of 0.05. Presence/absence analyses assumed roughly uniform sequencing depth across donors, an assumption that may not hold. In vitro tests confirmed that a few of the cytomegalovirus-associated TCR beta chains recognize cytomegalovirus antigens. Because counts were too low, about 15 rarely observed V segments, including chromosome 9 orphons, were left out of the earlier analysis of roughly 600 of the donors. A further reported finding was that TCR beta sequences accurately predicted the HLA-A and HLA-B alleles for most subjects in the first cohort. In a later genetic analysis, a missense DCLRE1C variant was associated with V-gene and J-gene trimming of TCR beta chains, and the association was replicated in an independent cohort. A later analysis found that most CMV-associated TCR beta chains appeared HLA-restricted, with HLA associations seemingly driven largely by CMV exposure. Immune exposure information for the cohort was limited to CMV serostatus. Because the 87-base-pair reads could not distinguish some IMGT-functional V segments, including TRBV6-2 and TRBV6-3, those segments were excluded.

The library was prepared using the immunoSEQ multiplex PCR assay. For the multiplex PCR, a mixture combining 60 forward primers for TCR Vbeta segments and 13 reverse primers for TCR Jbeta segments was used. The CDR3 region of rearranged TCR beta genes was amplified from genomic DNA by a multiplex PCR assay. The amplified TCR beta libraries were sequenced on the Illumina HiSeq System as 87-base-pair reads. The original pipeline was this. A later analysis tallied roughly 78 million unique TCR beta chains across the 666 repertoires, and about 12 million of those chains were shared by two or more donors. A nearest-neighbor algorithm error-corrected the raw reads and collapsed the reads into unique sequences, merging closely related sequences to remove PCR and sequencing errors. To assign V, D and J gene segments, CDR3 sequences were aligned to IMGT reference sequences. Each retained sequence needed at least a six-nucleotide match to both a V gene segment and a J gene segment. A rearrangement was called productive if the CDR3 had no stop codons and remained in frame with V and J, and every other rearrangement was called non-productive. Following IMGT convention, CDR3 was defined as the stretch from the second conserved V-encoded cysteine up to the conserved J-encoded phenylalanine. In an earlier analysis of around 640 of the donors, sequences lacking an unambiguous match to a single V gene segment were excluded. In an earlier analysis of 587 of the donors, V segments were called functional above 56.7% productive rearrangements and were called segregating when the between-donor standard deviation exceeded 5%. To diagnose cytomegalovirus status from the catalog of TCR beta chain sequences, a statistical classification framework was built. V and J gene assignment, in a later analysis, came from comparing TCR nucleotide sequences with IMGT/GENE-DB human TR gene sequences. The TCRdist pipeline was used in a later analysis to assign CDR3 sequences and most-parsimonious VDJ recombination scenarios. In a later analysis, each TCR beta chain was defined by its CDR3 amino acid sequence together with its V-gene family, and reads without a unique V-gene family were excluded. As a way to deal with suspected cross-contamination and a sequencing artifact, a later analysis dropped 592 nucleotide sequences that were highly shared and had low generation probability. In a later analysis, a clonal expansion index for each public chain was calculated from normalized within-repertoire ranks of inferred template counts. A later analysis computed generation probabilities with a VDJ recombination model fitted to out-of-frame rearrangements, and checked the results against IGoR. In a later analysis, hypergeometric tests were used to score TCR-TCR, TCR-HLA and TCR-CMV co-occurrence, with a repertoire-size bias correction applied to TCR pairs. In a later analysis, false discovery rates were estimated by permuting HLA or CMV assignments 20 times. In a later analysis, co-occurring TCRs were grouped with DBSCAN, and TCRdist sequence similarity was added when clustering was performed within HLA-allele-positive subsets. Repertoires with fewer than 30,000 or more than 120,000 public chains, plus five repertoires with anomalous nucleotide sharing, were excluded from co-occurrence clustering. The table comes from immuneACCESS by way of TCRdb, which keeps in-frame sequences with V and J called. Part of the clones is missing from these tables; in studies checked, under half for an unresolved V gene and the rest for unknown reasons. From that table come the V and J calls and clone size; the DNA was used to work out D and trimming. A total of about 280,000 clones appear in this sample, approximately 90% of them only once. The ten largest clones represent around 2.1% of the sample.

The CDR3 goes from the cysteine to the phenylalanine over 13 residues. Only the CDR3 region is kept as DNA, spanning 39 bases read in frame from base 1. Deletion took 3 bases off V and 8 bases off J, with a span of 8 bases between the germline ends. CDR1 and CDR2 (KGHSH, LQKENI) derive from the germline V gene. Turning to this clone: Its antigen remains undetermined. One base away there is no much larger clone; base qualities are not given.

This receptor was identified in a woman aged 18-29 years in good health and CMV-seronegative. The source material was PBMCs. The receptor chain draws on TRBV18 and TRBJ1-6, with the D segment identity uncertain. The DNA sequence reads TGTGCCAGCTCACCGGGCTCCGATTCACCCCTCCACTTT. Its protein reads: CASSPGSDSPLHF. When the CDR3 is completed using the reference TRBV18 and TRBJ1-6 genes on either side, the full variable domain is NAGVMQNPRHLVRRRGQEARLRCSPMKGHSHVYWYRQLPEEGLKFMVYLQKENIIDESGMPKERFSAEFPKEGPSILRIQQVVRGDSAAYFCASSPGSDSPLHFGNGTRLTVT.